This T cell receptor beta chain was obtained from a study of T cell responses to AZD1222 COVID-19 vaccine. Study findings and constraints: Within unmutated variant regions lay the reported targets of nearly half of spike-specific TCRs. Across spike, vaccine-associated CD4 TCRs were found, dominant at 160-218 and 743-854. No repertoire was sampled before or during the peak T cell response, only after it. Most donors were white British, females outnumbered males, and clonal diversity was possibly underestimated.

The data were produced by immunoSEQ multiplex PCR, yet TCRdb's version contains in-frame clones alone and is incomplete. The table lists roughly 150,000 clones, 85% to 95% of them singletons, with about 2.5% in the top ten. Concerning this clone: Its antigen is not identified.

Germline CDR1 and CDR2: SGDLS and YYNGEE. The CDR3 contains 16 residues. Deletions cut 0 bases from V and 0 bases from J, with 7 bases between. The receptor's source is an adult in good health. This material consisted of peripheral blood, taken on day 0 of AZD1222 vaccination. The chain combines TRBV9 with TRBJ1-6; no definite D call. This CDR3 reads CASSVDASSYNSPLHF. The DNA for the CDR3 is TGTGCCAGCAGCGTAGATGCGAGCTCCTATAATTCACCCCTCCACTTT.